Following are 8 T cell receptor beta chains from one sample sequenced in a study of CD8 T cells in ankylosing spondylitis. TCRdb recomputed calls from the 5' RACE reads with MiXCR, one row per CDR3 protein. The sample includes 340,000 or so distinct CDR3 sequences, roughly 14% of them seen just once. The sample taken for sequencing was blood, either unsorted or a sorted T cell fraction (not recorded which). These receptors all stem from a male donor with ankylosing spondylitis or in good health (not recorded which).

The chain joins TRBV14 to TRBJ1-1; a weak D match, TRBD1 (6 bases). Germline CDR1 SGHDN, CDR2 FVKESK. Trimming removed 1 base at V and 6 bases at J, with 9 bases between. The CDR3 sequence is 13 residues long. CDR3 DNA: TGTGCCAGCAGCCAAGCGGGGGCTGCTGAAGCTTTCTTT. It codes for CASSQAGAAEAFF.

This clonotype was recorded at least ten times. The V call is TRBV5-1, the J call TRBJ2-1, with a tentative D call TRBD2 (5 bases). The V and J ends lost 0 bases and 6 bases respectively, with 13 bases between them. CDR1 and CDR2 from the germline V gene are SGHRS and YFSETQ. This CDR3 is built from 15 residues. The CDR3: CASSLALEFFNEQFF. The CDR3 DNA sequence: TGCGCCAGCAGCTTGGCACTAGAATTCTTCAATGAGCAGTTCTTC.

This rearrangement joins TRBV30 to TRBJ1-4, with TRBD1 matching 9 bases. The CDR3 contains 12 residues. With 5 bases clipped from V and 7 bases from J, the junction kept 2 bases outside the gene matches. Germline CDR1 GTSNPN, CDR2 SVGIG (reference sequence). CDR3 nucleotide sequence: TGTGCCTGGGGACAGGGGTCTGAAAAACTGTTTTTT. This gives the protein CAWGQGSEKLFF.

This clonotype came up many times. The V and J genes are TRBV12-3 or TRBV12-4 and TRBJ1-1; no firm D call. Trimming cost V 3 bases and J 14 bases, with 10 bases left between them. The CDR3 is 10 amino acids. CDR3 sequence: CASSFGDTFF. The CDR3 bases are TGTGCCAGCAGTTTCGGGGATACATTCTTT.

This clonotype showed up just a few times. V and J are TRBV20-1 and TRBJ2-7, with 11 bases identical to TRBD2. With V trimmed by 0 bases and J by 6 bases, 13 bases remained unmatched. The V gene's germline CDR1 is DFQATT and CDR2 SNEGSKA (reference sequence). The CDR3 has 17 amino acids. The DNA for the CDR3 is TGCAGTGCTAGAGATCGTGGCCTAGCGGGAGGAGCGGTCGAGCAGTACTTC. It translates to CSARDRGLAGGAVEQYF.

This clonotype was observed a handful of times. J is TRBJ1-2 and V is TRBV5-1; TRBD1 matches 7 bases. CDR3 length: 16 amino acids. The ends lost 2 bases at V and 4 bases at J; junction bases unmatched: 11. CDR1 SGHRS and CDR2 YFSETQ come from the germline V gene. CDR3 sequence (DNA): TGCGCCAGCAGCTTAAACAGGGGAAGGTCTGGCTATGGCTACACCTTC. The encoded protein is CASSLNRGRSGYGYTF. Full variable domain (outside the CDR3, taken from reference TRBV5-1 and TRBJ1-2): KAGVTQTPRYLIKTRGQQVTLSCSPISGHRSVSWYQQTPGQGLQFLFEYFSETQRNKGNFPGRFSGRQFSNSRSEMNVSTLELGDSALYLCASSLNRGRSGYGYTFGSGTRLTVV.

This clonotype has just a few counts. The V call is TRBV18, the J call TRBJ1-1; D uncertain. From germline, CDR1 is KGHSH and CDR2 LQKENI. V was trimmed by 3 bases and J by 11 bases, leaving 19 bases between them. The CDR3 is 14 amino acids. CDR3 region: CASSPGYGVSKAFF. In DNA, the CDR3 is TGTGCCAGCTCACCCGGCTACGGGGTTAGTAAGGCTTTCTTT.

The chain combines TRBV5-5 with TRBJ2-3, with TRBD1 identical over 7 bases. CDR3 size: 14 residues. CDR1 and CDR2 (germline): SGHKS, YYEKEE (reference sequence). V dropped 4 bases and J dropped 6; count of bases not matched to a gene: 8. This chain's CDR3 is CASSVNRGSDTQYF. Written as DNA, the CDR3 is TGTGCCAGCAGCGTAAACAGGGGATCGGATACGCAGTATTTT.